This T cell receptor beta chain was sequenced for a study of CD8+ T cells in alopecia areata. About the research overall: Dosing with tofacitinib proceeded for 6 to 18 months, followed by 6 months off drug. The percentage of affected scalp area served as the score of severity for treated patients.

The trim removed 5 bases at V and 0 bases at J, leaving 8 bases unmatched. The CDR3 contains 17 residues. From germline, CDR1 is PRHDT and CDR2 FYEKMQ (reference sequence). This clone was seen only once. Antigen unknown. Study results and caveats: Administration of tofacitinib significantly diminished scalp clonality and expanded CD8+ clones within the top 100. Uncertainty about whether baseline CD8+ expansion is linked to response remains, with one nonresponder.

The treatment denotes: oral pan-JAK inhibitor, 5-10 mg twice daily. Extracted RNA was reverse transcribed, and the resulting cDNA served as sequencing template. Measured with immunoSEQ multiplex PCR; TCRdb has only the in-frame clones, and not every one. Seen here are some 190,000 clones, about 51% observed once, and the top ten hold around 10%. The source material was CD8+ T cells sorted from blood, sampled between weeks 51 and 52, from a patient treated with tofacitinib. This receptor was obtained from a human donor with alopecia areata. The V call is TRBV13, the J call TRBJ1-1; TRBD1 aligns across 11 bases. CDR3 protein: CASSGDRDRGVNTEAFF. In nucleotides, the CDR3 is TGTGCCAGCAGCGGCGACCGGGACAGGGGGGTGAACACTGAAGCTTTCTTT.